This T cell receptor (beta chain) comes out of a study of blood T cell repertoires in COVID-19. Overall study: Italy, Spain and the United States were the sources of the convalescent and acute COVID-19 samples. Sources were T cells, B-cell-depleted T cells, or PBMCs; the material itself was cDNA or gDNA.

The CDR3 is 16 amino acids. Germline CDR1 and CDR2: MDHEN and SYDVKM. The V gene lost 1 base and the J gene lost 5 bases, with 15 bases spanning the gap. Cohort 3 donors were reported recovered after two negative PCRs, clearance, or symptom resolution. In the original analysis: By means of reference gene primer amplification, nucleated cell counts were estimated. Here immunoSEQ multiplex PCR was the method, and the copy in TCRdb shows in-frame clones only, minus some. V and J calls and clone size are as listed in that table; D and trimming were resolved from the DNA. The table lists fewer than 250,000 clones, 84% of them singletons.

Source material: PBMCs or T cells enriched from blood (not recorded which). The receptor's source is a woman aged 40 to 49 who had recovered from COVID-19. J is TRBJ2-1 and V is TRBV28; D might be TRBD2 (6 bases). CDR3 loop: CASSLLGRGGNNEQFF. DNA of the CDR3: TGTGCCAGCAGTTTATTGGGTCGGGGAGGTAACAATGAGCAGTTCTTC.